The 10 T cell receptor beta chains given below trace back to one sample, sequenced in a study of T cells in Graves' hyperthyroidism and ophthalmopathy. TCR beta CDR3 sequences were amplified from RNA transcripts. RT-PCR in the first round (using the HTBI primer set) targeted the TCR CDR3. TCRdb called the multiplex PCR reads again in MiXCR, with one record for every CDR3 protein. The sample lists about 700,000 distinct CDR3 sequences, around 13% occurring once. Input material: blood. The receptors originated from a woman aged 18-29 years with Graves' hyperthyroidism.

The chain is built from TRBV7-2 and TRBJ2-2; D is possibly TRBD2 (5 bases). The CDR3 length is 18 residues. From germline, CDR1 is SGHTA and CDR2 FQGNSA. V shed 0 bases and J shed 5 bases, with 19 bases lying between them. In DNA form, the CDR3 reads TGTGCCAGCAGCTTAGCGCTCGGACTTCCCCTAGGAACCGGGGAGCTGTTTTTT. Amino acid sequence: CASSLALGLPLGTGELFF. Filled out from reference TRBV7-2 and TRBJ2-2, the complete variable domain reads GAGVSQSPSNKVTEKGKDVELRCDPISGHTALYWYRQSLGQGLEFLIYFQGNSAPDKSGLPSDRFSAERTGGSVSTLTIQRTQQEDSAVYLCASSLALGLPLGTGELFFGEGSRLTVL.

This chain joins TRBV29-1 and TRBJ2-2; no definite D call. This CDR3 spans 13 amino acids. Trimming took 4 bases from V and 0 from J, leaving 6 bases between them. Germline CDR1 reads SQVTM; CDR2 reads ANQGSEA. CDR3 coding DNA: TGCAGCGTTGGTCACGCGAACACCGGGGAGCTGTTTTTT. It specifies CSVGHANTGELFF.

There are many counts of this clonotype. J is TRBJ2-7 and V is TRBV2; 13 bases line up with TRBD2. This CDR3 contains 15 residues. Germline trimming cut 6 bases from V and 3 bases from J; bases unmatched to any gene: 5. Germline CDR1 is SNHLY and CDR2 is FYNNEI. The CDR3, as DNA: TGTGCCAGCAGGCGGGGACTAGCGGGGAACTACGAGCAGTACTTC. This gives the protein CASRRGLAGNYEQYF.

CDR3 bases: TGTGCCAGCAGTTACTCGACTAGCGGGAGATCCTACGAGCAGTTCTTC. Amino acid sequence: CASSYSTSGRSYEQFF. This chain links TRBV6-5 with TRBJ2-7; TRBD2 agrees at 12 bases. The DNA end is a closer match to TRBJ2-1, so the J assignment may be wrong. Germline values: CDR1 MNHEY, CDR2 SVGAGI. The CDR3 contains 16 residues.

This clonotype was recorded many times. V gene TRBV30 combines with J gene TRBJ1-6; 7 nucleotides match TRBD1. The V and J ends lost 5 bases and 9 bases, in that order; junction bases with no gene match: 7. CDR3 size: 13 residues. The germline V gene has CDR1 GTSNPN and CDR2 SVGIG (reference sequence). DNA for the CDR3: TGTGCCTGGGGTAGACAGGGTCGTTCACCCCTCCACTTT. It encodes CAWGRQGRSPLHF.

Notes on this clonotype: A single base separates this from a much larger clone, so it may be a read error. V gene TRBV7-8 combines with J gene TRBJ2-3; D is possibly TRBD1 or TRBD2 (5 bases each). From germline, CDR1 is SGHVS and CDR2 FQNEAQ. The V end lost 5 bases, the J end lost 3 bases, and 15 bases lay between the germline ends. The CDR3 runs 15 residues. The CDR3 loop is CASSPTAVTTDTQYF. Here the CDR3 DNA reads TGTGCCAGCAGCCCGACAGCGGTAACGACAGATACGCAGTATTTT.

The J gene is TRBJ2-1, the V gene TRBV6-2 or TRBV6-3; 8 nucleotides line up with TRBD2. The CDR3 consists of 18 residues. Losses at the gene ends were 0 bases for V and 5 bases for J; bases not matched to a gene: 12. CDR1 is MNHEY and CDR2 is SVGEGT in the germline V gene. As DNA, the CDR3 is TGTGCCAGCAGTTACTCTTCTAGCGGGCCGGGAAGTGACAATGAGCAGTTCTTC. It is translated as CASSYSSSGPGSDNEQFF.

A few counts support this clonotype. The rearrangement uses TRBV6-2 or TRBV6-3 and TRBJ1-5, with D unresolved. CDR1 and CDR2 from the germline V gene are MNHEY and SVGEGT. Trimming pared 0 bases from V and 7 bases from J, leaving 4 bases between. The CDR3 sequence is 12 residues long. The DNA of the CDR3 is TGTGCCAGCAGTTACTCGAGACAGCCCCAGCATTTT. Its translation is CASSYSRQPQHF.

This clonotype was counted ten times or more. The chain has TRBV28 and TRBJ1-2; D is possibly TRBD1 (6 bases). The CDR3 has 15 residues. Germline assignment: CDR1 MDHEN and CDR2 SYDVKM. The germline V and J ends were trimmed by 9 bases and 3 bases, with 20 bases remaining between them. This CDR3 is CASAIPGDKDYGYTF. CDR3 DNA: TGTGCCAGTGCAATCCCGGGGGACAAAGACTATGGCTACACCTTC.

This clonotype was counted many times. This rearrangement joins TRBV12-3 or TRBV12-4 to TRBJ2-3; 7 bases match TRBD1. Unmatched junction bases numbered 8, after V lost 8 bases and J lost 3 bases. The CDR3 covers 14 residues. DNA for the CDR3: TGTGCCAGCGGGAAGGGGGCGGTAACAGATACGCAGTATTTT. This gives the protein CASGKGAVTDTQYF.